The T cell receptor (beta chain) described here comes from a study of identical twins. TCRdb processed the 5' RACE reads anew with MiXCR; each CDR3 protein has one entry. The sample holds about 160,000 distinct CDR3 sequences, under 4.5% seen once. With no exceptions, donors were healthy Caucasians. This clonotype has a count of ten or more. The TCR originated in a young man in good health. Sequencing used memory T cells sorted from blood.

In DNA form, the CDR3 reads TGCAGTGCTAGAGATCTTGGGACAGGGAGTTACGAGCAGTACTTC. It codes for CSARDLGTGSYEQYF. The rearrangement uses TRBV20-1 and TRBJ2-7; 9 positions match TRBD1. Germline-derived CDR1 and CDR2 are DFQATT and SNEGSKA (reference sequence). The CDR3 loop spans 15 amino acids. With V trimmed by 0 bases and J by 4 bases, 7 bases remained unmatched.